This T cell receptor delta chain came from a study of gamma-delta T cells after stem cell transplantation. This CDR3 is built from 16 residues. Unmatched junction bases numbered 9, after V lost 1 base and J lost 2 bases. Germline V lookup: CDR1 GEAIGNYY, CDR2 EKD. TCRdb reprocessed the RT-PCR reads through CATT. The sample records 2,500 or so delta-chain clones, 44% being singletons. The gene calls are TRDV2 and TRDJ1, with 7 positions matching TRDD3. The material sequenced was gamma-delta T cells. The clonotype comes from a human donor. It is not recorded whose cells these are; they may come from a transplant donor. Here the CDR3 reads CACDTLGIIRTDKLIF. The CDR3 nucleotides are TGTGCCTGTGACACGTTGGGGATAATACGGACCGATAAACTCATCTTT.